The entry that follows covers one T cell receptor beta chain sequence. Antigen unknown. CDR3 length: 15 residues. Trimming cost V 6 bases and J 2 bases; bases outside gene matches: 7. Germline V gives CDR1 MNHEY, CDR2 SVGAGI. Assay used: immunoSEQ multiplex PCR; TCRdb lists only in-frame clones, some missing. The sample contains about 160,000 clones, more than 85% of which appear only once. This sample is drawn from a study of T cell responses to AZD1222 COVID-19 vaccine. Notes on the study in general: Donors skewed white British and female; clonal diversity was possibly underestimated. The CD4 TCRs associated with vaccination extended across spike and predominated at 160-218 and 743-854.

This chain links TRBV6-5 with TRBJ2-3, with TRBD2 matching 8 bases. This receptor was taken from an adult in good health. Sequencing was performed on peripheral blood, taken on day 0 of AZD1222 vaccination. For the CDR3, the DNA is TGTGCCAGCAGCAACCCAGCGGGGGTCACAGATACGCAGTATTTT. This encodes CASSNPAGVTDTQYF.